A single sample gave rise to the 14 T cell receptor beta chains below, sequenced in a study of blood T cell repertoires in COVID-19. Only in-frame clones appear in the TCRdb table, and some are missing; sequencing was by immunoSEQ multiplex PCR. This table holds 150,000 or so clones, roughly 80% found once. The sequenced sample was PBMCs or T cells enriched from blood (not recorded which). Receptors originate from a man in his fifties who had recovered from COVID-19.

The DNA of the CDR3 is TGTGCCAGCAGCTTACGAGTAGCGGGGGGGCTTCTCTACGAGCAGTACTTC. Encoded protein: CASSLRVAGGLLYEQYF. The J gene is TRBJ2-7, the V gene TRBV7-2; TRBD2 matches at 11 bases. This CDR3 has 17 amino acids. V gave up 2 bases and J gave up 3 bases; unmatched junction bases: 9. Germline-derived CDR1 and CDR2 are SGHTA and FQGNSA.

The chain combines TRBV25-1 with TRBJ1-3; D is perhaps TRBD1 (6 bases). The V end lost 5 bases, the J end lost 4 bases, and 9 bases lay between the germline ends. Germline-derived CDR1 and CDR2 are MGHDK and SYGVNS. CDR3 length equals 13 residues. The CDR3 here is CASSRGAGNTIYF. CDR3 DNA sequence: TGTGCCAGCAGTCGGGGGGCCGGAAACACCATATATTTT.

This chain joins TRBV28 and TRBJ2-3; 13 bases match TRBD2. Germline loops: CDR1 MDHEN, CDR2 SYDVKM. V shed 5 bases and J 6 bases; nucleotides not matched to a gene: 8. The CDR3 spans 16 residues. The CDR3 is CASSPQLAGGRDTQYF. The CDR3 bases are TGTGCCAGCAGTCCTCAACTAGCGGGGGGGCGGGATACGCAGTATTTT.

This clone was counted a single time. V usage is TRBV18 and J usage is TRBJ1-1; 12 nucleotides agree with TRBD1. CDR3 length: 14 residues. Germline lookup yields CDR1 KGHSH and CDR2 LQKENI. The J segment lost 4 bases and the V segment lost 6 bases, leaving 3 bases of the junction unmatched. In nucleotides, the CDR3 is TGTGCCAGCTCGGAGGGACAGGGGGCCACTGAAGCTTTCTTT. It encodes CASSEGQGATEAFF.

V gene TRBV5-1 combines with J gene TRBJ2-4, with 7 bases aligning to TRBD1. This CDR3 has 13 residues. In germline, CDR1 is SGHRS, CDR2 YFSETQ. V shed 1 base, J shed 5 bases, and the junction held 0 bases outside the gene matches. The CDR3 is CASSLTGENIQYF. The CDR3 DNA sequence: TGCGCCAGCAGCTTGACAGGGGAAAACATTCAGTACTTC.

The V gene is TRBV4-1, the J gene TRBJ1-5; D possibly corresponds to TRBD1 (5 bases). The V end lost 0 bases, the J end lost 6 bases, and 12 bases lay between the germline ends. CDR3 length: 15 residues. Per germline, CDR1 MGHRA and CDR2 YSYEKL. The CDR3 DNA sequence: TGCGCCAGCAGCCAAGAGGGAGGGGCCGGTCAGCCCCAGCATTTT. This translates into CASSQEGGAGQPQHF.

This clone was seen a few times. The genes are TRBV2 and TRBJ1-2, with TRBD1 matching 8 bases. Germline CDR1 and CDR2: SNHLY and FYNNEI. CDR3 length equals 15 residues. V trimming: 6 bases; J trimming: 4 bases; junction bases outside the gene matches: 10. The CDR3 DNA reads as TGTGCCAGCAGACCCGACAGGGGCCCCCTCTATGGCTACACCTTC. Translation: CASRPDRGPLYGYTF.

The chain is built from TRBV19 and TRBJ2-3; D unresolved. The germline CDR1 and CDR2 sequences are LNHDA and SQIVND (reference sequence). V gave up 4 bases and J gave up 0 bases, with 8 bases separating them. The CDR3 extends over 14 amino acids. The CDR3 is CASSTHQSTDTQYF. CDR3 DNA: TGTGCCAGTAGTACACACCAAAGCACAGATACGCAGTATTTT.

The chain uses TRBV9 and TRBJ2-1; TRBD2 agrees at 12 bases. Germline V lookup: CDR1 SGDLS, CDR2 YYNGEE. The CDR3 consists of 16 residues. V was clipped by 4 bases and J by 6 bases; unmatched bases: 8. For the CDR3, the DNA is TGTGCCAGCAGCTCCCGGACTAGCGGGGATCCCAATGAGCAGTTCTTC. Amino acids: CASSSRTSGDPNEQFF.

DNA of the CDR3: TGTGCCAGCTCCGGGACAGGGGGCAATCAGCCCCAGCATTTT. Amino acid sequence: CASSGTGGNQPQHF. The genes are TRBV14 and TRBJ1-5, with TRBD1 matching over 10 bases. Germline CDR1 and CDR2: SGHDN and FVKESK. The CDR3 length is 14 residues. V gave up 8 bases and J gave up 2 bases; unmatched junction bases: 3.

The chain combines TRBV19 with TRBJ2-2; 9 bases map to TRBD1. The CDR3 length is 15 residues. V lost 6 bases, J lost 8 bases, and 10 bases stayed unmatched. The germline V gene has CDR1 LNHDA and CDR2 SQIVND (reference sequence). The CDR3 bases are TGTGCCAGTAGAGAAACAGGGGGCTTTGCTGGGGAGCTGTTTTTT. Translation gives CASRETGGFAGELFF. The whole variable domain, remainder taken from reference TRBV19 and TRBJ2-2, is DGGITQSPKYLFRKEGQNVTLSCEQNLNHDAMYWYRQDPGQGLRLIYYSQIVNDFQKGDIAEGYSVSREKKESFPLTVTSAQKNPTAFYLCASRETGGFAGELFFGEGSRLTVL.

The chain has TRBV19 and TRBJ1-5; D call uncertain. V was cut by 3 bases and J by 9 bases, with 18 bases left in between. The CDR3 length is 15 residues. Per the germline V gene, CDR1 is LNHDA and CDR2 is SQIVND (reference sequence). The CDR3 nucleotides read TGTGCCAGTAGTATCCAGCCAGCTCACCCGGGGCCCCAGCATTTT. This codes for CASSIQPAHPGPQHF.

J is TRBJ2-3 and V is TRBV9, with D perhaps matching TRBD2 (6 bases). Trimming pared 0 bases from V and 3 bases from J, leaving 8 bases between. The CDR3 spans 14 residues. Per the germline V gene, CDR1 is SGDLS and CDR2 is YYNGEE. The DNA of the CDR3 is TGTGCCAGCAGCGTAGACGGAGGGACAGATACGCAGTATTTT. Translation gives CASSVDGGTDTQYF.

V usage is TRBV3-1 (or the pseudogene TRBV3-2) and J usage is TRBJ1-2; perhaps TRBD1 as D (6 bases). CDR3 length: 17 residues. Germline lookup yields CDR1 LGHDT and CDR2 YNNKEL (reference sequence). Between the trimmed V and J ends, which lost 4 bases and 5 bases, there was a span of 23 bases. The CDR3 region has the DNA TGTGCCAGCAGCCCTCGGGACACAGTAATAGGGCTATATGGCTACACCTTC. This codes for CASSPRDTVIGLYGYTF.